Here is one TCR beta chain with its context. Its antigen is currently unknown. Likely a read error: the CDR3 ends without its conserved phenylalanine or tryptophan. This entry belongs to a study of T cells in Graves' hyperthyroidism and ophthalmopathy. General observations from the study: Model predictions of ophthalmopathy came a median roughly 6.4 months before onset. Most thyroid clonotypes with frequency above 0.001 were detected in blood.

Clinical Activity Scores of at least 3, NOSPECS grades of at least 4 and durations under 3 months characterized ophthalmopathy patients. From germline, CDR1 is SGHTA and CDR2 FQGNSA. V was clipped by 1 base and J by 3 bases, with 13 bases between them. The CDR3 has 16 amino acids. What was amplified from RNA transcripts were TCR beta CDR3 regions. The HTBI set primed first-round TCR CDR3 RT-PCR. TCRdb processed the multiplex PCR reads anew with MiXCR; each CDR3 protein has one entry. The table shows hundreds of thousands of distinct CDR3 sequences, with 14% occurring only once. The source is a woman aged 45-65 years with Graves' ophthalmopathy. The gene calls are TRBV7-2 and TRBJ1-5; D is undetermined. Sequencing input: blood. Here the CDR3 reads CASSLGPRRSNQPQHL. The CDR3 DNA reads TGTGCCAGCAGCTTAGGACCCCGGAGGTCCAATCAGCCCCAGCATCTT.